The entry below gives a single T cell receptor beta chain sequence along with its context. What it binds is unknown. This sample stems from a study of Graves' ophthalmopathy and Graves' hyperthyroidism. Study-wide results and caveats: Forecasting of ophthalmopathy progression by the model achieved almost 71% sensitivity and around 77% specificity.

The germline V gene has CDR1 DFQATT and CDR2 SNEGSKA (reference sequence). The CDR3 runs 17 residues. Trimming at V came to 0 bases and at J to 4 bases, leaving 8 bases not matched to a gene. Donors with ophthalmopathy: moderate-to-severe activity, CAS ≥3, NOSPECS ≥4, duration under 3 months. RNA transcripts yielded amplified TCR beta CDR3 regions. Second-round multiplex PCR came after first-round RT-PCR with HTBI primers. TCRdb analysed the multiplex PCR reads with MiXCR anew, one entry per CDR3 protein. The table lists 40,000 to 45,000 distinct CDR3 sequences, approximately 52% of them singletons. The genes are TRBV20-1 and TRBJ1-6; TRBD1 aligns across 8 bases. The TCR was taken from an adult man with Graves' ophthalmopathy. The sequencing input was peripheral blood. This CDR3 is CSARDRSGGLYNSPLHF. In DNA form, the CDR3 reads TGCAGTGCTAGAGATCGGTCAGGGGGCCTTTATAATTCACCCCTCCACTTT.